This TCR beta chain appears in the sequencing data of a study of early T cells in non-severe SARS-CoV-2 infection. The protocol attached unique molecular identifiers to individual cDNA molecules. TCRdb re-called the 5' RACE reads through MiXCR, storing one row per CDR3 protein. Of 15,000 to 20,000 distinct CDR3 sequences listed, about 4.8% were seen once; the top ten hold about 6.7%. Many counts were recorded for this clonotype. With 2 bases removed from V and 6 bases from J, the gap between germline ends came to 10 bases. The germline V gene encodes CDR1 SGDLS and CDR2 YYNGEE. The CDR3 covers 13 residues.

This clonotype was obtained from an adult who was a healthcare worker with PCR-confirmed SARS-CoV-2 infection or an uninfected control (not recorded which). Material: whole blood. V is TRBV9 and J is TRBJ2-3; D gene ambiguous. The CDR3 spells CASSVGLRDTQYF. The CDR3 DNA is TGTGCCAGCAGCGTCGGGCTGCGGGATACGCAGTATTTT. Variable domain in full (rest from reference TRBV9 and TRBJ2-3): DSGVTQTPKHLITATGQRVTLRCSPRSGDLSVYWYQQSLDQGLQFLIQYYNGEERAKGNILERFSAQQFPDLHSELNLSSLELGDSALYFCASSVGLRDTQYFGPGTRLTVL.